This T cell receptor (beta chain) was sequenced in a study of STAT5B mutations in CD4+ large granular lymphocyte leukemia. Findings of the study overall: 8/27 top patient clones versus 2/35 control clones were TRBV06-family. CD4-sorted patient repertoires seemed more clonal than healthy CD4+ repertoires.

To note about this clone: Its antigen is not known.

The assay was immunoSEQ multiplex PCR, and TCRdb's table has in-frame clones only and misses some. The sample lists about 35,000 clones; about two thirds were seen once. CDR3 size: 13 residues. Deletions cut 3 bases from V and 1 base from J, with 6 bases between. Germline V lookup: CDR1 ENHRY, CDR2 SYGVKD. The chain carries TRBV10-3 and TRBJ2-5, with D possibly matching TRBD2 (5 bases). The material sequenced was CD4+ T cells from blood buffy coats. The clonotype was recovered from a human donor in good health. The CDR3 loop reads CAISDGLQETQYF. CDR3 DNA sequence: TGTGCCATCAGTGACGGACTCCAAGAGACCCAGTACTTC.